This T cell receptor (beta chain) comes out of a study of regulatory T cells in long-lasting Graves disease. Overall study results and limits: Small numbers of samples may have cut accuracy.

The CDR3 contains 15 residues. V was pared by 2 bases and J by 3 bases, with 14 bases between. Combining iRepertoire HTBI primers with Arm-PCR of CDR3 regions, the authors built TCR beta libraries. TCRdb recomputed calls from the multiplex PCR reads with MiXCR, one row per CDR3 protein. This table has roughly 510,000 distinct CDR3 sequences, about 15% appearing once. Time point meaning: newly diagnosed GD, antithyroid drugs for less than 3 months. Following extraction of RNA from PBMCs, that RNA was used to make the TCR library. This clonotype was seen a few times. The antigen is unknown. The sample also formed part of further work on T cells in Graves' hyperthyroidism and ophthalmopathy.

The origin of this receptor is a man between 18 and 35 years old with Graves disease. The material was peripheral blood mononuclear cells (PBMCs), obtained at new diagnosis, from a patient treated with antithyroid drugs. The rearrangement joins TRBV12-3 or TRBV12-4 to TRBJ2-7; D not resolved. CDR3 coding DNA: TGTGCCAGCAGTTTAAGTTGGACGGTGGTCTACGAGCAGTACTTC. Amino acids: CASSLSWTVVYEQYF.